This passage covers 23 T cell receptor beta chains from one sample sequenced in a study of blood T cell repertoires in COVID-19. The data were produced by immunoSEQ multiplex PCR, yet TCRdb's version contains in-frame clones alone and is incomplete. The top ten hold less than 20% of the sample, which has roughly 7,300 clones, roughly nine tenths seen once. Sequences were obtained from peripheral blood. The receptors here all came from a human donor in a cohort sampled during active COVID-19.

The genes are TRBV29-1 and TRBJ2-7; TRBD1 matches 7 bases. Germline V gene lookup returns CDR1 SQVTM and CDR2 ANQGSEA. CDR3 length equals 14 residues. V lost 0 bases, J lost 6 bases, and 8 bases stayed unmatched. CDR3 residues: CSVEETGARVEQYF. CDR3 coding DNA: TGCAGCGTTGAAGAAACAGGGGCCCGGGTCGAGCAGTACTTC.

This chain uses TRBV28 with TRBJ1-5, with 7 bases fitting TRBD1. This CDR3 contains 15 residues. CDR1 and CDR2 from the germline V gene are MDHEN and SYDVKM. The junction had 10 bases not matched to a gene; V was cut back by 6 bases and J by 5 bases. CDR3 in amino acids: CASSRMTGKDQPQHF. The CDR3 bases are TGTGCCAGCAGCCGTATGACAGGGAAGGATCAGCCCCAGCATTTT. Using reference TRBV28 and TRBJ1-5 for the parts outside the CDR3, the full variable domain is DVKVTQSSRYLVKRTGEKVFLECVQDMDHENMFWYRQDPGLGLRLIYFSYDVKMKEKGDIPEGYSVSREKKERFSLILESASTNQTSMYLCASSRMTGKDQPQHFGDGTRLSIL.

The rearrangement joins TRBV5-6 to TRBJ2-7, with D perhaps TRBD1 (6 bases). Trimming shortened V by 1 base and J by 7 bases, and 18 bases separated the two germline ends. Germline V gene lookup returns CDR1 SGHDT and CDR2 YYEEEE. The CDR3 totals 15 residues. The CDR3 sequence is CASSLRQGPPLEQYF. The CDR3 coding sequence is TGTGCCAGCAGCTTGCGGCAGGGGCCACCACTAGAGCAGTACTTC.

The chain has TRBV28 and TRBJ2-2; TRBD1 is a possible D gene (6 bases). The CDR3 runs to 15 residues. V lost 3 bases and J lost 3, with 11 bases in between. CDR1 is MDHEN and CDR2 is SYDVKM in the germline V gene. The CDR3: CASSLRPGDTGELFF. In DNA form, the CDR3 reads TGTGCCAGCAGTTTGAGACCAGGGGACACCGGGGAGCTGTTTTTT.

This clone was observed once. V and J are TRBV6-5 and TRBJ1-1; D is unresolved. This CDR3 is built from 15 residues. V shed 4 bases and J shed 0 bases, with 12 bases lying between them. Germline V CDR1 and CDR2: MNHEY, SVGAGI. The chain's CDR3 is CASSSRGMVNTEAFF. The DNA for the CDR3 is TGTGCCAGCAGTTCCCGGGGAATGGTGAACACTGAAGCTTTCTTT.

The rearrangement uses TRBV29-1 and TRBJ2-3; no clear D. Germline lookup yields CDR1 SQVTM and CDR2 ANQGSEA. V shed 7 bases and J shed 3 bases, with 14 bases lying between them. There are 13 residues in the CDR3. The DNA for the CDR3 is TGCAGCGCCCAACTGTCCGGGACAGATACGCAGTATTTT. Translating gives CSAQLSGTDTQYF.

This rearrangement joins TRBV5-6 to TRBJ1-2; tentatively, D is TRBD1 (5 bases). V lost 1 base to trimming and J lost 8 bases, with 9 bases between them. The CDR3 is 12 amino acids. CDR1 and CDR2 (germline): SGHDT, YYEEEE. CDR3 loop: CASSLPGMGYTF. CDR3 sequence (DNA): TGTGCCAGCAGCTTGCCAGGGATGGGCTACACCTTC.

This chain connects TRBV28 to TRBJ2-5; TRBD1 matches at 7 bases. The J segment lost 4 bases and the V segment lost 8 bases, leaving 10 bases of the junction unmatched. The CDR3 consists of 14 residues. CDR1 and CDR2 (germline): MDHEN, SYDVKM. This CDR3 reads CASGGQGVGETQYF. The CDR3 DNA reads as TGTGCCAGCGGTGGGCAGGGGGTCGGAGAGACCCAGTACTTC.

This clone was recorded once. V and J are TRBV21-1 and TRBJ2-7; TRBD2, the table's D call, lacks a check against the DNA. TRBV21-1 has pseudogene status. The length of the CDR3 is 16 residues. As DNA, the CDR3 is TGTGCCAGCAGCAAACGGACTAGCGGGGGCACGGACGAGCAGTACTTC. Residues: CASSKRTSGGTDEQYF.

This clone is categorized as large (0.1 to 1%). The chain uses TRBV30 and TRBJ1-2, with no clear D. This CDR3 has 11 residues. The germline V and J ends were trimmed by 8 bases and 6 bases, with 13 bases remaining between them. Germline loops: CDR1 GTSNPN, CDR2 SVGIG (reference sequence). The CDR3 sequence: CAPGRVDGYTF. In nucleotides, the CDR3 is TGTGCCCCGGGGAGGGTCGATGGCTACACCTTC.

The rearrangement uses TRBV27 and TRBJ2-1, with 11 bases fitting TRBD2. The V gene end was trimmed by 7 bases and the J gene end by 4 bases; junction bases not matched to a gene: 9. The CDR3 has 16 amino acids. CDR1 MNHEY and CDR2 SMNVEV come from the germline V gene (reference sequence). In nucleotides, the CDR3 is TGTGCCAGCAATCTACAGGGACTAGCGGTTTACAATGAGCAGTTCTTC. It translates to CASNLQGLAVYNEQFF.

V and J are TRBV28 and TRBJ1-6; D might be TRBD1 (6 bases). Germline V gene sequence: CDR1 MDHEN, CDR2 SYDVKM. The CDR3 contains 16 residues. The ends were cut back, 5 bases at V and 0 bases at J, with 11 bases in the middle. In nucleotides, the CDR3 is TGTGCCAGCAGTCCTGGACAGAGCTCCTATAATTCACCCCTCCACTTT. Its protein is CASSPGQSSYNSPLHF.

The genes are TRBV7-8 and TRBJ2-7, with TRBD2 identical over 14 bases. The CDR3 sequence is 17 residues long. V trimming: 5 bases; J trimming: 3 bases; junction bases outside the gene matches: 9. CDR1 and CDR2 from the germline V gene are SGHVS and FQNEAQ. CDR3 in DNA: TGTGCCAGCAGCACCGGGACTAGCGGGAGATCGGTCTACGAGCAGTACTTC. Encoded protein: CASSTGTSGRSVYEQYF.

The CDR3 reads CASSLTGDSYNEQFF. The CDR3 bases are TGCGCCAGCAGCTTGACAGGGGATTCGTACAATGAGCAGTTCTTC. The chain joins TRBV5-1 to TRBJ2-1, with 7 bases matching TRBD1. This CDR3 contains 15 residues. Per germline, CDR1 SGHRS and CDR2 YFSETQ. The J segment lost 4 bases and the V segment lost 1 base, leaving 5 bases of the junction unmatched.

This chain connects TRBV5-4 to TRBJ2-3, with a weak D call TRBD2 (6 bases). The germline V gene encodes CDR1 SGHNT and CDR2 YYREEE (reference sequence). The CDR3 runs to 15 residues. V lost 2 bases and J lost 1, with 11 bases in between. For the CDR3, the DNA is TGTGCCAGCAGCTTATGGCGGGGAGGCACAGATACGCAGTATTTT. It yields the protein CASSLWRGGTDTQYF.

This clone was counted only a few times. The CDR3 region is CASSEFLAGGFTNTDTQYF. The CDR3 DNA follows: TGCGCCAGCAGTGAATTCCTAGCGGGGGGGTTCACCAACACAGATACGCAGTATTTT. V gene TRBV10-2 combines with J gene TRBJ2-3; the match to TRBD2 covers 12 bases. V dropped 3 bases and J dropped 2; count of bases not matched to a gene: 12. The CDR3 consists of 19 residues. The germline V gene encodes CDR1 WSHSY and CDR2 SAAADI.

This chain links TRBV18 with TRBJ1-2, with a possible D match to TRBD1 (5 bases). V lost 3 bases, J lost 3 bases, and 11 bases lay in between. The germline gives CDR1 KGHSH, CDR2 LQKENI. This CDR3 spans 14 amino acids. Here the CDR3 reads CASSPAPGDYGYTF. The CDR3 coding sequence is TGTGCCAGCTCACCGGCCCCGGGGGACTATGGCTACACCTTC.

The gene calls are TRBV23-1 and TRBJ1-2; TRBD1 matches at 10 bases. TRBV23-1 is designated an ORF whose function remains uncertain. The V and J ends lost 1 base and 3 bases, in that order; junction bases with no gene match: 2. The CDR3 is 15 residues long. The CDR3 region is CASSQWTGGHYGYTF. The CDR3 nucleotides are TGCGCCAGCAGTCAATGGACAGGGGGTCACTATGGCTACACCTTC.

The genes are TRBV2 and TRBJ1-2; D might be TRBD1 (6 bases). Germline V lookup: CDR1 SNHLY, CDR2 FYNNEI. The CDR3 runs 14 residues. Deletions cut 7 bases from V and 7 bases from J, with 19 bases between. As DNA, the CDR3 is TGTGCCAGCAATGGGTTGACAGGCAAGGCTGGCTACACCTTC. Translated: CASNGLTGKAGYTF.

V is TRBV2 and J is TRBJ2-7; TRBD2 might be the D (5 bases). Germline loops: CDR1 SNHLY, CDR2 FYNNEI. This CDR3 is 12 amino acids long. V lost 7 bases, J lost 3 bases, and 10 bases lay in between. The CDR3 spells CASTGEGYEQYF. The CDR3 DNA reads TGTGCCAGCACCGGAGAGGGCTACGAGCAGTACTTC.

J is TRBJ2-2 and V is TRBV18; 7 bases map to TRBD2. This CDR3 contains 21 residues. After removal of 0 bases from V and 3 bases from J, the junction contained 19 bases not matched to a gene. CDR1 is KGHSH, CDR2 LQKENI, per germline. CDR3 protein: CASSPPAKGTKRGVDTGELFF. In nucleotides, the CDR3 is TGTGCCAGCTCACCACCGGCGAAGGGCACGAAGCGGGGCGTTGACACCGGGGAGCTGTTTTTT.

The V and J genes are TRBV2 and TRBJ1-2; 9 nucleotides align to TRBD1. V lost 7 bases, J lost 6 bases, and 6 bases stayed unmatched. Germline-derived CDR1 and CDR2 are SNHLY and FYNNEI. This CDR3 has 13 residues. This chain's CDR3 is CASNPGTGNGYTF. The CDR3 DNA follows: TGTGCCAGCAACCCAGGGACAGGGAATGGCTACACCTTC.

The V gene is TRBV29-1, the J gene TRBJ2-1; D gene ambiguous. Germline V gives CDR1 SQVTM, CDR2 ANQGSEA. The CDR3 runs to 12 residues. Deletions cut 7 bases from V and 5 bases from J, with 12 bases between. The CDR3 is CSGSRRDNEQFF. CDR3 DNA: TGCAGCGGGTCGCGACGGGACAATGAGCAGTTCTTC.